This TCR beta chain came from a study of Graves' ophthalmopathy and Graves' hyperthyroidism. Hyperthyroidism patients, all newly diagnosed, had under 2 months' duration and ages of 18 to 65. Of note for this clonotype: Its antigen is not identified.

Amplification of the TCR beta CDR3 regions used RNA transcripts (as template). Second-round multiplex PCR came after a first-round RT-PCR that employed HTBI primers. Each CDR3 protein gets one entry after TCRdb re-called the multiplex PCR reads with MiXCR. This table has about 370,000 distinct CDR3 sequences, roughly 15% appearing once. Findings and caveats of the study: Most thyroid clonotypes with frequency above 0.001 were detected in blood too.

The CDR3 contains 14 residues. The germline CDR1 and CDR2 sequences are LNHDA and SQIVND (reference sequence). The V and J ends lost 3 bases and 4 bases, in that order; junction bases with no gene match: 3. The sequenced sample consisted of peripheral blood. The chain carries TRBV19 and TRBJ2-7; 10 nucleotides line up with TRBD1. This receptor was taken from an adult woman with stable Graves' hyperthyroidism. The DNA for the CDR3 is TGTGCCAGTAGTATCCGGGGACAGGGGTACGAGCAGTACTTC. This sequence encodes CASSIRGQGYEQYF.